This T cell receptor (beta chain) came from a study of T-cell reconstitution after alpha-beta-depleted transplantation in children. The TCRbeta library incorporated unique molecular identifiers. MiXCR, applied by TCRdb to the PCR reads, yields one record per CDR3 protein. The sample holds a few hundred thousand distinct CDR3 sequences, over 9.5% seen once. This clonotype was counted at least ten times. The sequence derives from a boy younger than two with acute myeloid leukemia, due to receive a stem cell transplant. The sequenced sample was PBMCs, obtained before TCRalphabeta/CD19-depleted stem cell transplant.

The DNA of the CDR3 is TGTGCCAGCAGCCTGCCACAGGGGCCTGAAGCTTTCTTT. The encoded protein is CASSLPQGPEAFF. The V and J genes are TRBV7-3 and TRBJ1-1; 7 nucleotides align to TRBD1. V was pared by 5 bases and J by 6 bases, with 6 bases of the junction left unmatched. CDR1 and CDR2 (germline): SGHTA, FQGTGA. There are 13 residues in the CDR3.